Listed here are 7 T cell receptor beta chains from one sample, sequenced in a study of blood T cell repertoires in COVID-19. Some clones are missing from TCRdb's copy, which holds only in-frame ones; the method was immunoSEQ multiplex PCR. The table includes over 150,000 clones, around nine tenths detected once. The sample comprised peripheral blood. Source of these receptors: an older woman with COVID-19, enrolled during active disease.

V gene TRBV28 combines with J gene TRBJ1-1; TRBD1 aligns across 7 bases. The CDR3 sequence is 12 residues long. Per the germline V gene, CDR1 is MDHEN and CDR2 is SYDVKM. The V and J ends lost 10 bases and 7 bases, in that order; junction bases with no gene match: 9. CDR3 nucleotide sequence: TGTGCCACCGCGGACAGGTATGGTGAAGCTTTCTTT. Encoded protein: CATADRYGEAFF.

The chain has TRBV12-3 or TRBV12-4 and TRBJ1-2; D gene uncertain. Trimming took 1 base from V and 9 from J, leaving 12 bases between them. The CDR3 contains 13 residues. In DNA form, the CDR3 reads TGTGCCAGCAGTTTAGTACCGGGTAGGAGCTACACCTTC. It specifies CASSLVPGRSYTF.

V gene TRBV29-1 combines with J gene TRBJ2-5; possible D gene TRBD2, 7 bases. The length of the CDR3 is 13 residues. Germline CDR1 is SQVTM and CDR2 is ANQGSEA. The V end lost 3 bases, the J end lost 4 bases, and 12 bases lay between the germline ends. Written as DNA, the CDR3 is TGCAGCGTTGACGGGGGGCCGGGAGAGACCCAGTACTTC. Protein sequence: CSVDGGPGETQYF. The full variable domain, with the rest looked up from reference TRBV29-1 and TRBJ2-5, is SAVISQKPSRDICQRGTSLTIQCQVDSQVTMMFWYRQQPGQSLTLIATANQGSEATYESGFVIDKFPISRPNLTFSTLTVSNMSPEDSSIYLCSVDGGPGETQYFGPGTRLLVL.

V usage is TRBV19 and J usage is TRBJ2-1; D is uncertain. The CDR3 length is 16 residues. Germline assignment: CDR1 LNHDA and CDR2 SQIVND (reference sequence). The V end lost 3 bases, the J end lost 2 bases, and 14 bases lay between the germline ends. This CDR3 reads CASSMGVQGPYNEQFF. The CDR3 DNA reads as TGTGCCAGTAGTATGGGCGTCCAAGGTCCCTACAATGAGCAGTTCTTC.

This clone was counted once. The J gene is TRBJ2-7, the V gene TRBV7-9; D possibly corresponds to TRBD2 (5 bases). CDR3 size: 14 residues. V dropped 4 bases and J dropped 0 bases, with 10 bases sitting between them. The germline gives CDR1 SEHNR, CDR2 FQNEAQ (reference sequence). The CDR3 DNA reads TGTGCCAGCAGCTATAGCGTCGCCTCCTACGAGCAGTACTTC. This gives the protein CASSYSVASYEQYF. Drawing the rest from reference TRBV7-9 and TRBJ2-7, the complete variable domain is DTGVSQNPRHKITKRGQNVTFRCDPISEHNRLYWYRQTLGQGPEFLTYFQNEAQLEKSRLLSDRFSAERPKGSFSTLEIQRTEQGDSAMYLCASSYSVASYEQYFGPGTRLTVT.

This rearrangement joins TRBV29-1 to TRBJ1-2; 10 bases map to TRBD1. The trim removed 6 bases at V and 4 bases at J, leaving 11 bases unmatched. The CDR3 sequence is 15 residues long. Germline V gives CDR1 SQVTM, CDR2 ANQGSEA. The chain's CDR3 is CSVRQGASNSYGYTF. CDR3 sequence (DNA): TGCAGCGTAAGACAGGGGGCCAGTAATAGCTATGGCTACACCTTC.

This rearrangement joins TRBV11-3 to TRBJ2-7; TRBD1 might be the D (6 bases). This CDR3 has 15 amino acids. CDR1 is SGHNT and CDR2 is YENEEA in the germline V gene. The V end lost 7 bases, the J end lost 4 bases, and 20 bases lay between the germline ends. CDR3: CASMPRQAHVYEQYF. The CDR3 DNA follows: TGTGCCAGCATGCCAAGACAGGCCCATGTGTACGAGCAGTACTTC.